A single TCR beta chain is shown here with its context. No antigen is known for it. Sequencing used immunoSEQ multiplex PCR; TCRdb keeps in-frame clones, though not all of them. Among tens of thousands of clones listed, 73% were seen once. The data derive from a study of tumor-infiltrating lymphocytes in localized non-small cell lung cancer. Broader study findings: Different pieces of the same tissue were used for each assay. Tumors had more T cell infiltration than uninvolved lung, per TCRbeta sequencing and CD3 counts.

The sequence derives from a human donor with non-small cell lung cancer. The sequencing input was lung tumor tissue.

CDR3 nucleotide sequence: TGTGCCAGCAGCTTAGAGTCTGGGAACTATGGCTACACCTTC. It is translated as CASSLESGNYGYTF. The rearrangement joins TRBV7-2 to TRBJ1-2; D is undetermined. The V gene lost 1 base and the J gene lost 2 bases, with 8 bases spanning the gap. The germline V gene encodes CDR1 SGHTA and CDR2 FQGNSA. This CDR3 comprises 14 residues.